Sequencing of this TCR beta chain was carried out in a study of shared clonotypes between healthy human individuals. Overall study results and limits: Sample collection involved blood only; tissue repertoires are likely different. Since donors were few, the genetic and exposure-history diversity represented was limited. Compared with clonotypes that all four donors shared, non-shared clonotypes had lower generation probabilities.

Naive CD8 cells were CD45RO-negative, positively selected for CCR7, excluding terminally differentiated effector memory CD45RA+ cells. Method: immunoSEQ multiplex PCR; TCRdb's copy keeps in-frame clones and lacks some. The sample comprises fewer than 850,000 clones, around 96% of which are singletons, and around 0.21% rests with the top ten. This clone was observed once. What it binds is unknown. The sample has other DNA sequences that encode this CDR3 too. Trimming removed 3 bases from V and 0 bases from J, with 8 bases in between. The CDR3 has 14 residues. In germline, CDR1 is SGDLS, CDR2 YYNGEE. Sequencing used naive CD8+ T cells sorted from blood. V is TRBV9 and J is TRBJ2-3; weak D call: TRBD2 (5 bases). This TCR was sampled from a young man in good health. CDR3 nucleotides: TGTGCCAGCAGCGCCCGGGATAGCACAGATACGCAGTATTTT. This translates into CASSARDSTDTQYF.